This is a list of T cell receptor beta chains from one sample in a study of blood T cell repertoires in COVID-19. Repertoires were generated with immunoSEQ multiplex PCR, while TCRdb's copy carries only in-frame clones and drops some. The sample records roughly 150,000 clones, 65% to 90% being singletons. Sequences were obtained from peripheral blood. These TCRs come from a woman aged 45-65 years with acute or convalescent COVID-19. The CDR3 runs from the conserved cysteine through the conserved F or W. The size of a clone is reported for some rows only, either as once, few or many, or as a class for expanded clones.

clone size: -; V gene: TRBV4-3; J gene: TRBJ1-4; CDR3 protein: CASSKKRDRFEKLFF
clone size: -; V gene: TRBV3-1/TRBV3-2; J gene: TRBJ2-1; CDR3 protein: CASSLSSYNEQFF
clone size: -; V gene: TRBV10-3; J gene: TRBJ1-3; CDR3 protein: CAIRPGQRNTIYF
clone size: -; V gene: TRBV4-3; J gene: TRBJ2-7; CDR3 protein: CASSQVFAGGPQQYF
clone size: -; V gene: TRBV5-1; J gene: TRBJ2-5; CDR3 protein: CASSFGVTETQYF
clone size: -; V gene: TRBV10-3; J gene: TRBJ2-1; CDR3 protein: CAISATGGGYNEQFF
clone size: few; V gene: TRBV7-9; J gene: TRBJ2-5; CDR3 protein: CASSLTGSRPQETQYF
clone size: few; V gene: TRBV27; J gene: TRBJ1-1; CDR3 protein: CASSPFSGGFGRGDTEAFF
clone size: -; V gene: TRBV29-1; J gene: TRBJ1-2; CDR3 protein: CSVGDRLRGYTF
clone size: -; V gene: TRBV6-2/TRBV6-3; J gene: TRBJ1-2; CDR3 protein: CASSTREANYGYTF
clone size: few; V gene: TRBV27; J gene: TRBJ1-5; CDR3 protein: CASSSGLGNQPQHF
clone size: -; V gene: TRBV27; J gene: TRBJ1-6; CDR3 protein: CASTRQGAWNSPLHF
clone size: -; V gene: TRBV6-5; J gene: TRBJ1-2; CDR3 protein: CASSYVGADGYTF
clone size: once; V gene: TRBV10-3; J gene: TRBJ1-2; CDR3 protein: CAISAGTGGYTF
clone size: once; V gene: TRBV4-2; J gene: TRBJ1-2; CDR3 protein: CASSQELTDAPNYGYTF
clone size: few; V gene: TRBV10-3; J gene: TRBJ2-3; CDR3 protein: CAISGRSTDTQYF
clone size: -; V gene: TRBV7-2; J gene: TRBJ1-4; CDR3 protein: CASSLSAGANEKLFF
clone size: -; V gene: TRBV4-1; J gene: TRBJ1-5; CDR3 protein: CASSQSGTENQPQHF
clone size: -; V gene: TRBV20-1; J gene: TRBJ2-7; CDR3 protein: CSAVLAAEQYF
clone size: -; V gene: TRBV5-1; J gene: TRBJ2-6; CDR3 protein: CASSLSPSGANVLTF
clone size: -; V gene: TRBV21-1; J gene: TRBJ1-5; CDR3 protein: CASSKAVLTDIRYNQPQHF
clone size: -; V gene: TRBV15; J gene: TRBJ2-7; CDR3 protein: CATSSKGQGTLGYEQYF
clone size: -; V gene: TRBV19; J gene: TRBJ2-7; CDR3 protein: CASSIGGAYEQYF
clone size: -; V gene: TRBV4-2; J gene: TRBJ2-3; CDR3 protein: CASSQEGSTGGGDTQYF
clone size: -; V gene: TRBV29-1; J gene: TRBJ2-7; CDR3 protein: CSGVRDTQSYEQYF
clone size: -; V gene: TRBV19; J gene: TRBJ1-5; CDR3 protein: CASAEVRNQPQHF
clone size: -; V gene: TRBV10-3; J gene: TRBJ2-7; CDR3 protein: CAMKLSRDRDEQYF
clone size: -; V gene: TRBV16; J gene: TRBJ1-1; CDR3 protein: CASSADRNTEAFF
clone size: -; V gene: TRBV5-5; J gene: TRBJ2-7; CDR3 protein: CASSQGPDPYEQYF
clone size: -; V gene: TRBV28; J gene: TRBJ1-2; CDR3 protein: CASSWGGVNYGYTF
clone size: -; V gene: TRBV10-3; J gene: TRBJ2-7; CDR3 protein: CAISSRAPSYEQYF
clone size: -; V gene: TRBV18; J gene: TRBJ2-5; CDR3 protein: CASSPSVAAQETQYF
clone size: -; V gene: TRBV5-1; J gene: TRBJ1-5; CDR3 protein: CASSPGQGGNQPQHF
clone size: -; V gene: TRBV24-1; J gene: TRBJ2-3; CDR3 protein: CATGAGDTQYF
clone size: -; V gene: TRBV5-7; J gene: TRBJ1-1; CDR3 protein: CASSLAARPTEAFF
clone size: -; V gene: TRBV21-1; J gene: TRBJ1-4; CDR3 protein: CASSNERAVTNEKLFF
clone size: -; V gene: TRBV6-5; J gene: TRBJ1-3; CDR3 protein: CASSSRGPGNTIYF
clone size: -; V gene: TRBV11-2; J gene: TRBJ1-6; CDR3 protein: CASSTGTGNNSPLHF
clone size: once; V gene: TRBV27; J gene: TRBJ1-2; CDR3 protein: CASSHYRGAGGYTF
clone size: -; V gene: TRBV27; J gene: TRBJ2-1; CDR3 protein: CASSLLARSYNEQFF
clone size: -; V gene: TRBV5-1; J gene: TRBJ2-1; CDR3 protein: CASSLWPSGNYGNEQFF